A selection of T cell receptor beta chains follows, all from one sample in a study of cytomegalovirus exposure and HLA in healthy donors. Profiling relied on immunoSEQ multiplex PCR, and the TCRdb table lists in-frame clones only, not all of them. The repertoire holds 300,000 or so clones, with about four fifths as singletons. The sequencing input was PBMCs. The receptors were gathered from a woman aged 40 to 55 in good health and CMV-seropositive. Each CDR3 is given with its conserved first and last residue. The D gene is left open where the match is weak. Clone size is stated in some rows and not others, as once, few, many or a class when expanded.

clone size,J gene,V gene,D gene,CDR3 protein,CDR3 DNA
.,TRBJ1-5,TRBV5-8,TRBD1,CASSIGTVSNQPQHF,TGTGCCAGCAGCATAGGGACAGTTTCCAATCAGCCCCAGCATTTT
once,TRBJ2-5,TRBV4-3,TRBD2,CASSQDGGGSKETQYF,TGCGCCAGCAGCCAAGATGGAGGCGGGAGTAAAGAGACCCAGTACTTC
.,TRBJ1-1,TRBV19,.,CASSIGGGGTEAFF,TGTGCCAGTAGTATAGGAGGGGGGGGCACTGAAGCTTTCTTT
.,TRBJ2-3,TRBV30,.,CAWSAGRPSTDTQYF,TGTGCCTGGAGTGCAGGGCGTCCTTCCACAGATACGCAGTATTTT
.,TRBJ2-1,TRBV10-1,.,CASPTRRQKQFF,TGCGCCAGCCCCACTCGGAGGCAGAAGCAGTTCTTC
few,TRBJ1-2,TRBV2,TRBD1,CASSTMTGGSGYTF,TGTGCCAGCAGTACCATGACAGGGGGAAGTGGCTACACCTTC
.,TRBJ2-5,TRBV5-8,.,CASSLVGGSWQETQYF,TGTGCCAGCAGCCTGGTTGGGGGGAGTTGGCAAGAGACCCAGTACTTC
.,TRBJ1-5,TRBV28,TRBD1,CASTDPRQGGQPQHF,TGTGCCAGCACCGACCCCCGACAGGGCGGACAGCCCCAGCATTTT
few,TRBJ2-1,TRBV4-1,TRBD2,CASSQDAGDNEQFF,TGCGCCAGCAGCCAAGACGCGGGAGACAATGAGCAGTTCTTC
once,TRBJ1-4,TRBV23-1,TRBD1,CASSQGTGEEKLFF,TGCGCCAGCAGTCAAGGGACAGGGGAGGAAAAACTGTTTTTT